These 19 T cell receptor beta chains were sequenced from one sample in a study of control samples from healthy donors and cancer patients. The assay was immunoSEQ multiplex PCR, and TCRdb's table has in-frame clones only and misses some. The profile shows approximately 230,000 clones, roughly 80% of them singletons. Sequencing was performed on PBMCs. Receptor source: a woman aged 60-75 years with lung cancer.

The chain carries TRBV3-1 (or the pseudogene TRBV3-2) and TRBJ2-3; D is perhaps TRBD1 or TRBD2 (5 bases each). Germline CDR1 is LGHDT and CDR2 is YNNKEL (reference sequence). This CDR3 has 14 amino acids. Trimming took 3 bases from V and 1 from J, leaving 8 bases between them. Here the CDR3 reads CASSQRGGTDTQYF. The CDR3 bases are TGTGCCAGCAGCCAGAGGGGTGGCACAGATACGCAGTATTTT.

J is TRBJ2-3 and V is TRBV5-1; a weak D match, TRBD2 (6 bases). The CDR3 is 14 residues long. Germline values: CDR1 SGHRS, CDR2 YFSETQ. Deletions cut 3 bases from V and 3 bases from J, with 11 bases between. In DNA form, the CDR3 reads TGCGCCAGCAGCTGGGGGGTGGAGACAGATACGCAGTATTTT. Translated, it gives CASSWGVETDTQYF.

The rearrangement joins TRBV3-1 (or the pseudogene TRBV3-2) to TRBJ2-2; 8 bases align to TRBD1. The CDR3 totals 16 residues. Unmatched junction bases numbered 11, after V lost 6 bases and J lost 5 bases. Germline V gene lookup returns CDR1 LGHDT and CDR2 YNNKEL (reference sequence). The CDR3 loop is CASSPARGRGTGELFF. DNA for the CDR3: TGTGCCAGCAGTCCCGCCAGGGGGCGAGGGACCGGGGAGCTGTTTTTT.

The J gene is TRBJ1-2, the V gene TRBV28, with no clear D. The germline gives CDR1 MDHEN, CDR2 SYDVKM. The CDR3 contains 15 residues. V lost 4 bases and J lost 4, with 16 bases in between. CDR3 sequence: CASSSRQASGYGYTF. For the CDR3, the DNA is TGTGCCAGCAGTTCCCGTCAGGCATCAGGCTATGGCTACACCTTC.

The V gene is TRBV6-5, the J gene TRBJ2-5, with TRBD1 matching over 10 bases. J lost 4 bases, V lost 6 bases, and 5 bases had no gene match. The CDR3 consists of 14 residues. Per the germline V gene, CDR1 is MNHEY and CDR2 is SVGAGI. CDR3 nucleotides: TGTGCCAGCAGCCAGACAGGGGGCCCAGAGACCCAGTACTTC. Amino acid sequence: CASSQTGGPETQYF.

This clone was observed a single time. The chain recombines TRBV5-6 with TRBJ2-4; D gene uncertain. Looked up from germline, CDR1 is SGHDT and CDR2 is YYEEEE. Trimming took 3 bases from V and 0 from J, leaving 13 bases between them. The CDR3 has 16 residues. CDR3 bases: TGTGCCAGCAGCTGGGAAGGTCCACTAGCCAAAAACATTCAGTACTTC. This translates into CASSWEGPLAKNIQYF.

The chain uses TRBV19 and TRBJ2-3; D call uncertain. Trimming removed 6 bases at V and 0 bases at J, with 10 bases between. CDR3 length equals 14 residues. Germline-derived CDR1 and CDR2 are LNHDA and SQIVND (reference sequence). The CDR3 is CASSPGPSTDTQYF. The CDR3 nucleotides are TGTGCCAGTAGCCCCGGTCCGAGCACAGATACGCAGTATTTT.

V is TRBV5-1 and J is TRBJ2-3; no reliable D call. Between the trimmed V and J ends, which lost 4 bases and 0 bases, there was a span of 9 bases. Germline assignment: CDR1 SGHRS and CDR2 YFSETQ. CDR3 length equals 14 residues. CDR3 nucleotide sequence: TGCGCCAGCAGCACGACCATTAGCACAGATACGCAGTATTTT. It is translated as CASSTTISTDTQYF.

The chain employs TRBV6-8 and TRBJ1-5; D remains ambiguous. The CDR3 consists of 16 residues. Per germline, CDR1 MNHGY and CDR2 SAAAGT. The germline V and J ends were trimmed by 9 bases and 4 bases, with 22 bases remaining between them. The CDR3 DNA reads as TGTGCCAGGAAAAAACCCGATAGTGGGAAAAATCAGCCCCAGCATTTT. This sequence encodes CARKKPDSGKNQPQHF.

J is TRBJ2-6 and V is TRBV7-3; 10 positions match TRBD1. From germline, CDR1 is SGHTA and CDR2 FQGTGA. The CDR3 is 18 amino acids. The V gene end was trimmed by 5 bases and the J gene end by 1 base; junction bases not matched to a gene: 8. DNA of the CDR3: TGTGCCAGCAGCCCGGGGACAGGGGTCAGTTCTGGGGCCAACGTCCTGACTTTC. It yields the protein CASSPGTGVSSGANVLTF.

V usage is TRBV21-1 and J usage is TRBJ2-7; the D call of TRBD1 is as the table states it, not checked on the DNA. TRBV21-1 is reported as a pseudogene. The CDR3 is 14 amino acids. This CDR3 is CASSKVNRGLEQYF. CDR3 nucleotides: TGTGCCAGCAGCAAAGTCAACAGGGGGCTTGAGCAGTACTTC.

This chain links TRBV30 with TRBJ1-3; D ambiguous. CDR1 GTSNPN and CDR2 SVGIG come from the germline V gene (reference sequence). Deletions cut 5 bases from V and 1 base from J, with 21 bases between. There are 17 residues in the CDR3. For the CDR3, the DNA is TGTGCCTGGCAGATTTGGACCGCGGACCAATCTGGAAACACCATATATTTT. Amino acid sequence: CAWQIWTADQSGNTIYF.

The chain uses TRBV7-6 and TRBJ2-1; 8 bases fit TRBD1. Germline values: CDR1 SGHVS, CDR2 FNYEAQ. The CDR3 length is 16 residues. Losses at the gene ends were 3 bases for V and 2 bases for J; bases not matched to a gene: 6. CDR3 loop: CASSLAQGAAYNEQFF. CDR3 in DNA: TGTGCCAGCAGCTTGGCGCAGGGGGCGGCCTACAATGAGCAGTTCTTC.

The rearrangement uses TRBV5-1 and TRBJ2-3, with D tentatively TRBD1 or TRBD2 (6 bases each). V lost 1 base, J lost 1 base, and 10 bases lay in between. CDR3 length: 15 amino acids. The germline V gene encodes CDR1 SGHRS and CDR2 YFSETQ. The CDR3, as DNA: TGCGCCAGCAGCTTGTGGGGGGCACGCACAGATACGCAGTATTTT. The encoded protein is CASSLWGARTDTQYF.

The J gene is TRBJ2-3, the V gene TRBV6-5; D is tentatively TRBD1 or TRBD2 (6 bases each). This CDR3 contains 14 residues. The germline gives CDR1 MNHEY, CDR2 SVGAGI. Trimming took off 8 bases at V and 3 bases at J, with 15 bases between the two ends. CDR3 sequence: CASGVGGRTDTQYF. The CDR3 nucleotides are TGTGCCAGCGGGGTCGGGGGCCGGACAGATACGCAGTATTTT.

The CDR3 region has the DNA TGTGCCAGCAGCTTAGTTACTGAGCAGTTCTTC. This gives the protein CASSLVTEQFF. V usage is TRBV7-9 and J usage is TRBJ2-1; D unclear. V lost 1 base and J 9 bases, leaving 4 bases between the germline ends. The CDR3 spans 11 residues. Germline V CDR1 and CDR2: SEHNR, FQNEAQ (reference sequence). Complete variable domain (other parts from reference TRBV7-9 and TRBJ2-1): DTGVSQNPRHKITKRGQNVTFRCDPISEHNRLYWYRQTLGQGPEFLTYFQNEAQLEKSRLLSDRFSAERPKGSFSTLEIQRTEQGDSAMYLCASSLVTEQFFGPGTRLTVL.

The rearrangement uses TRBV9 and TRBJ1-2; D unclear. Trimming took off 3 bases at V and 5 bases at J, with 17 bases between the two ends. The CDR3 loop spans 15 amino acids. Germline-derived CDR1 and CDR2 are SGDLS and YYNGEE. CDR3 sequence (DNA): TGTGCCAGCAGCGATTCCGTTGGGGTCCAGTATGGCTACACCTTC. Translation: CASSDSVGVQYGYTF.

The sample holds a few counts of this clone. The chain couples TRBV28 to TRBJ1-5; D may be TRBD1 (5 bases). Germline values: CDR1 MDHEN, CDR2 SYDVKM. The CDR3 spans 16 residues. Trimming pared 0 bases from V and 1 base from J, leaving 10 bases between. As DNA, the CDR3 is TGTGCCAGCAGTTTATGGCCGGGACGGAGCAATCAGCCCCAGCATTTT. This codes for CASSLWPGRSNQPQHF.

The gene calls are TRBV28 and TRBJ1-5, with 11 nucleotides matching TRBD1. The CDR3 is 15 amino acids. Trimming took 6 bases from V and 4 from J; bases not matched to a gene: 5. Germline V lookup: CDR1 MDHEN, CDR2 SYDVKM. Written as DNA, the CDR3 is TGTGCCAGCAGGACGGACAGGGGGCTAAATCAGCCCCAGCATTTT. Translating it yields CASRTDRGLNQPQHF.